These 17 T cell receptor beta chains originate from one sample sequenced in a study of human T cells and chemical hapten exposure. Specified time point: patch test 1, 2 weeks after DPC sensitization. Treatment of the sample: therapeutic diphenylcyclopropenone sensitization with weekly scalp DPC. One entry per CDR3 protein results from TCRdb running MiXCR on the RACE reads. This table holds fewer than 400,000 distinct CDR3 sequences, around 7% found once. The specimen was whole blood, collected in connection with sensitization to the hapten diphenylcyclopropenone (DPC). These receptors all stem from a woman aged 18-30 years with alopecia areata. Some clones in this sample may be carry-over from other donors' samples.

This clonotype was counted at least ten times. The CDR3 nucleotides are TGCGCCAGCAGCCCACGCAAGGGACAGCACACCGGGGAGCTGTTTTTT. It specifies CASSPRKGQHTGELFF. The chain joins TRBV5-1 to TRBJ2-2; 7 bases agree with TRBD1. V was clipped by 4 bases and J by 3 bases; unmatched bases: 9. Germline V gives CDR1 SGHRS, CDR2 YFSETQ. This CDR3 spans 16 amino acids.

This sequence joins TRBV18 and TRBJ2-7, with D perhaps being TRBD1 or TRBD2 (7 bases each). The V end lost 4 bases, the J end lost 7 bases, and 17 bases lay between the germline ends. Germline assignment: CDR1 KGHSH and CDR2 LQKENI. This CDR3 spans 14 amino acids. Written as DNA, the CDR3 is TGTGCCAGCTCACAAAGACAGGGAGGGCAAGAGCAGTACTTC. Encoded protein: CASSQRQGGQEQYF.

The CDR3 loop is CASSSYRDTNNSPLHF. The CDR3 DNA follows: TGTGCCAGCAGCTCCTATCGGGACACAAATAATTCACCCCTCCACTTT. The gene calls are TRBV7-8 and TRBJ1-6; D is possibly TRBD1 (6 bases). The V and J ends lost 4 bases and 5 bases respectively, with 15 bases between them. Germline CDR1 and CDR2: SGHVS and FQNEAQ. The CDR3 length is 16 residues.

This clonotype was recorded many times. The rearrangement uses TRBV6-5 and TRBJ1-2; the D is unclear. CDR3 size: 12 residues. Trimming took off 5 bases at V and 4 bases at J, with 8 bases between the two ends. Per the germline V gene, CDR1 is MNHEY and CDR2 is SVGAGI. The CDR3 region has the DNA TGTGCCAGCAGTGGGGAACTCTATGGCTACACCTTC. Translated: CASSGELYGYTF.

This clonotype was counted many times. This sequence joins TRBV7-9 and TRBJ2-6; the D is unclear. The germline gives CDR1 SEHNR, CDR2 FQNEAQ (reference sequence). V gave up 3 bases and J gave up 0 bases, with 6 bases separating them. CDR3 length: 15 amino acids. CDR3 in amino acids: CASSFWLSGANVLTF. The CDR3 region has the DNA TGTGCCAGCAGCTTCTGGCTCTCTGGGGCCAACGTCCTGACTTTC.

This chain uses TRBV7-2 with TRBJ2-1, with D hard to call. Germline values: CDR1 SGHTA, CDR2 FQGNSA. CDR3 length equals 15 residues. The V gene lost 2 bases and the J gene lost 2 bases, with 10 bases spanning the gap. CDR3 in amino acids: CASSLSPQAYNEQFF. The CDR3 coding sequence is TGTGCCAGCAGCTTATCCCCTCAAGCCTACAATGAGCAGTTCTTC.

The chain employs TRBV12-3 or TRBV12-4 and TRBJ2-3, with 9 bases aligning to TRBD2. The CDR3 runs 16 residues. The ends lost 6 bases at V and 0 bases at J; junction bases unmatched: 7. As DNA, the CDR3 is TGTGCCAGCAGCCAAATAGCGGGGGAGAGCACAGATACGCAGTATTTT. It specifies CASSQIAGESTDTQYF.

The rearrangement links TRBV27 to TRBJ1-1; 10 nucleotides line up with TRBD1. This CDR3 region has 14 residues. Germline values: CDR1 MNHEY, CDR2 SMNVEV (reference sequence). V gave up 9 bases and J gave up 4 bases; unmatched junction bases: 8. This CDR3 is CASSETGGGTEAFF. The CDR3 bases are TGTGCCAGTTCCGAGACAGGGGGCGGCACTGAAGCTTTCTTT.

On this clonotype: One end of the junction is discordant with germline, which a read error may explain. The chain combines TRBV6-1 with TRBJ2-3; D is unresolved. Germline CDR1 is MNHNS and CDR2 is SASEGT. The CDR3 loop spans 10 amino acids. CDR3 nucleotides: TGTGCCAGCAGGGAAGATACGCAGTATTTT. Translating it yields CASREDTQYF.

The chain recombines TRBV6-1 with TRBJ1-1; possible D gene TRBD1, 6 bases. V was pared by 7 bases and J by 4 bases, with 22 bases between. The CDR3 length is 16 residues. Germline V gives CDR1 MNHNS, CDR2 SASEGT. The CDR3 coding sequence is TGTGCCAGCACCGGAAGGGGGAACGGGAGGGGCACTGAAGCTTTCTTT. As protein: CASTGRGNGRGTEAFF.

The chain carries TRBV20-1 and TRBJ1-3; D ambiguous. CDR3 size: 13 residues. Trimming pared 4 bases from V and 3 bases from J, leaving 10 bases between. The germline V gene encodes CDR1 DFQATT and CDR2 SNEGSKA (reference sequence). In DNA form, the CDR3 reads TGCAGTGCTACCTCAGGAGTTGGAAACACCATATATTTT. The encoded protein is CSATSGVGNTIYF.

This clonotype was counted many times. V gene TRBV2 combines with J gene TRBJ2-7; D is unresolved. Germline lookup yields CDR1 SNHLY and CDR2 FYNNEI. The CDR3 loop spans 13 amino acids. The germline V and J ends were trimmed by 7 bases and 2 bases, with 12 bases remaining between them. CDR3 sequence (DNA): TGTGCCAGCACCCCAGTGGGTACCTACGAGCAGTACTTC. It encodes CASTPVGTYEQYF. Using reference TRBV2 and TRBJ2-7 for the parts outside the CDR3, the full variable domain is EPEVTQTPSHQVTQMGQEVILRCVPISNHLYFYWYRQILGQKVEFLVSFYNNEISEKSEIFDDQFSVERPDGSNFTLKIRSTKLEDSAMYFCASTPVGTYEQYFGPGTRLTVT.

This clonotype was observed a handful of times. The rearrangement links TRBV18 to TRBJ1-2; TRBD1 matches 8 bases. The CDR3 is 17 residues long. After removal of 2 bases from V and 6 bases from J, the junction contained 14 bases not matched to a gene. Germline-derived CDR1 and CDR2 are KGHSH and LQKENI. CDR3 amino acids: CASSPVAGQGAGNGYTF. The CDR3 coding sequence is TGTGCCAGCTCACCAGTGGCCGGACAGGGAGCGGGAAATGGCTACACCTTC. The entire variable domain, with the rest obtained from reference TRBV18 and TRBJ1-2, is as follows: NAGVMQNPRHLVRRRGQEARLRCSPMKGHSHVYWYRQLPEEGLKFMVYLQKENIIDESGMPKERFSAEFPKEGPSILRIQQVVRGDSAAYFCASSPVAGQGAGNGYTFGSGTRLTVV.

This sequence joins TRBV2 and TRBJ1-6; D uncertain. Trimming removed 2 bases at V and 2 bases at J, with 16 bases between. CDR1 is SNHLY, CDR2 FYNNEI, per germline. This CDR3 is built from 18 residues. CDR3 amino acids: CASSERAVPGTYNSPLHF. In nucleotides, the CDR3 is TGTGCCAGCAGTGAACGGGCCGTCCCTGGTACCTATAATTCACCCCTCCACTTT.

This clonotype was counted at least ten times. CDR3 in amino acids: CASSLAGHLRPEAFF. CDR3 sequence (DNA): TGTGCCAGCAGCTTAGCCGGACATCTTCGTCCTGAAGCTTTCTTT. This rearrangement joins TRBV13 to TRBJ1-1; D might be TRBD1 (5 bases). This CDR3 has 15 residues. The germline V gene has CDR1 PRHDT and CDR2 FYEKMQ (reference sequence). The V and J ends lost 1 base and 6 bases respectively, with 15 bases between them.

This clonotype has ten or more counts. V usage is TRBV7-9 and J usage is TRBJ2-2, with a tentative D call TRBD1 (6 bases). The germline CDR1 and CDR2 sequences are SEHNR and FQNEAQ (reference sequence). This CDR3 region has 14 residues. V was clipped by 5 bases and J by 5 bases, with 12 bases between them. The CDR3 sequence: CASSHSGATGELFF. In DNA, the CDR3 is TGTGCCAGCAGCCACTCAGGGGCGACCGGGGAGCTGTTTTTT.

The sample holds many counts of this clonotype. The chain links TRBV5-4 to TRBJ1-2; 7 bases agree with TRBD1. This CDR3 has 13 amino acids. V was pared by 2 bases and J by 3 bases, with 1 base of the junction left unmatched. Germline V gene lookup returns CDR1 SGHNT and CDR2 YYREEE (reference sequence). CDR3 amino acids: CASSFTGDYGYTF. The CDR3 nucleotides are TGTGCCAGCAGCTTCACAGGGGACTATGGCTACACCTTC.